Below are 7 T cell receptor beta chains sequenced from a single sample in a study of T cells expressing NK-cell markers. No DNA is given; TCRdb re-called the 5' RACE reads and lists each CDR3 protein once. The sample has some 450,000 distinct CDR3 sequences. Sequenced input: blood T cells: a sorted CD56 or NKG2C T cell subset, CD4+ or CD8+ T cells, or bulk PBMC T cells (not recorded which). These receptors all stem from a woman between 18 and 70 years old in good health.

This chain uses TRBV7-8 with TRBJ2-6; TCRdb returns TRBD1, unconfirmable since there is no DNA. The CDR3 loop spans 18 amino acids. The germline gives CDR1 SGHVS, CDR2 FQNEAQ. The CDR3 sequence: CASSSPAQGFSGANVLTF.

CDR3 region: CASSFPGGANIQYF. This rearrangement joins TRBV7-2 to TRBJ2-4; TCRdb designates TRBD1, a call that cannot be tested without DNA. In germline, CDR1 is SGHTA, CDR2 FQGNSA. The CDR3 has 14 residues.

This chain uses TRBV28 with TRBJ1-1. The CDR3 has 15 amino acids. The germline CDR1 and CDR2 sequences are MDHEN and SYDVKM. The CDR3 protein is CASSLRGRLSAEAFF.

V is TRBV20-1 and J is TRBJ2-1; lacking DNA, the TRBD1 call made by TCRdb goes unchecked. Germline-derived CDR1 and CDR2 are DFQATT and SNEGSKA (reference sequence). The CDR3 is 13 residues long. CDR3 protein: CSARGGYGGEQFF.

V usage is TRBV5-1 and J usage is TRBJ2-1. The length of the CDR3 is 15 residues. CDR1 is SGHRS, CDR2 YFSETQ, per germline. CDR3: CASSLSLQSYNEQFF.

The V call is TRBV14, the J call TRBJ1-1. Germline loops: CDR1 SGHDN, CDR2 FVKESK. The CDR3 sequence is 14 residues long. CDR3 amino acids: CASSQDLGVTEAFF.

This chain's CDR3 is CASSAGTGRSPLHF. The chain carries TRBV12-3 or TRBV12-4 and TRBJ1-6; lacking DNA, the TRBD1 call made by TCRdb goes unchecked. The length of the CDR3 is 14 residues.